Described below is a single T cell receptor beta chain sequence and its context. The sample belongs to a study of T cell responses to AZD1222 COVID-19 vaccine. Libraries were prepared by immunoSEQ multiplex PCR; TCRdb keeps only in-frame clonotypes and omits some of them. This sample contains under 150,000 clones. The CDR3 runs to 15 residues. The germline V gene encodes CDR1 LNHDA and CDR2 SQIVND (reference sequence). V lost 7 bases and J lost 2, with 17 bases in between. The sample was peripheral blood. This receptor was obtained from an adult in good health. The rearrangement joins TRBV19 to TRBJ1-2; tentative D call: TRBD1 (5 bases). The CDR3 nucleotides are TGTGCCAGTAACAGACAGTTCCTCCCCAACTATGGCTACACCTTC. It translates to CASNRQFLPNYGYTF.